This TCR beta chain is drawn from a study of blood T cell repertoires in COVID-19. The wider study: Some COVID-19 samples were acute and others convalescent; all came from the United States, Italy and Spain. T cells, B-cell-depleted T cells, or PBMCs provided the cDNA or gDNA that served as material.

As processed by the authors: Using reference gene primer amplification, nucleated cell counts were estimated. The data were produced by immunoSEQ multiplex PCR, yet TCRdb's version contains in-frame clones alone and is incomplete. Clonal size and the V and J genes are those of that table, whereas D and trimming came from the DNA. The repertoire holds over 150,000 clones, with 85% to 90% as singletons. Deletions cut 1 base from V and 1 base from J, with 8 bases between. The CDR3 contains 14 residues. Germline V gene lookup returns CDR1 SGDLS and CDR2 YYNGEE. This clone was counted once. This receptor was obtained from a woman between 18 and 29 years old who had recovered from COVID-19. The sequenced material came from peripheral blood. The V and J genes are TRBV9 and TRBJ1-1; D call uncertain. CDR3 protein: CASSVLTTNTEAFF. DNA of the CDR3: TGTGCCAGCAGCGTATTGACAACGAACACTGAAGCTTTCTTT.